This TCR beta chain was identified during a study of cytomegalovirus exposure and HLA in healthy donors. The V gene's germline CDR1 is SQVTM and CDR2 ANQGSEA. The CDR3 is 13 amino acids. Trimming pared 3 bases from V and 4 bases from J, leaving 12 bases between. For this clone: Its antigen is not known.

The PCR was carried out with 60 Vbeta primers and 13 Jbeta primers. Produced via immunoSEQ multiplex PCR; TCRdb's table is partial and in-frame only. The sample consists of 96,000 or so clones, around 74% of them appearing once. Everyone who donated was a healthy bone marrow donor. Study-wide findings and caveats: Overall, around 160 TCR beta chains were annotated as cytomegalovirus-associated. Productive rates of about 90% or about 30% were seen for most TCR beta V segments in an earlier analysis.

The rearrangement joins TRBV29-1 to TRBJ2-5; possible D gene TRBD1, 5 bases. Sequencing was performed on PBMCs. The TCR sequence derives from a woman between 65 and 79 years old in good health and CMV-seropositive. The CDR3 DNA reads as TGCAGCGTTGATGACAGTTGGGGAGAGACCCAGTACTTC. It is translated as CSVDDSWGETQYF.